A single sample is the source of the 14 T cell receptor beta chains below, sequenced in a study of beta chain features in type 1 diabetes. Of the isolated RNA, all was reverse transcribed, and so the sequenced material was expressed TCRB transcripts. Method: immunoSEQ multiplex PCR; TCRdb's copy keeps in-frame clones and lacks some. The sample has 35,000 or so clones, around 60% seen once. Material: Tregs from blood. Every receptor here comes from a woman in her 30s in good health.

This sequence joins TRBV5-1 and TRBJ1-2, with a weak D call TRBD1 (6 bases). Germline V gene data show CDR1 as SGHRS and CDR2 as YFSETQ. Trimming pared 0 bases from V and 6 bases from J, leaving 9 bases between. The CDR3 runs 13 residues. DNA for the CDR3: TGCGCCAGCAGCTTGGGGACAGCTAATGGCTACACCTTC. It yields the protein CASSLGTANGYTF.

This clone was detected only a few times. CDR3: CASSPIHGDRTPYEQYF. Here the CDR3 DNA reads TGTGCCAGCAGCCCCATCCACGGGGACAGGACCCCCTACGAGCAGTACTTC. V and J are TRBV28 and TRBJ2-7; 8 bases map to TRBD1. The germline V gene encodes CDR1 MDHEN and CDR2 SYDVKM. With 6 bases clipped from V and 2 bases from J, the junction kept 15 bases outside the gene matches. The CDR3 runs 17 residues.

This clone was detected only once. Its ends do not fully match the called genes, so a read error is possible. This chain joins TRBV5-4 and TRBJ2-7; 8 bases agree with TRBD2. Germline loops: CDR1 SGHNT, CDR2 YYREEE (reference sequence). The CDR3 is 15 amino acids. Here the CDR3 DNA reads TGTGCCAGCCGCTTATTTCGCGGGAGGTTCGACGAGCAGTACTTC. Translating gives CASRLFRGRFDEQYF.

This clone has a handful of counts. CDR3 loop: CASGGDRANEQFF. The CDR3 DNA reads as TGTGCCAGCGGTGGGGACAGGGCCAATGAGCAGTTCTTC. The gene calls are TRBV6-6 and TRBJ2-1, with TRBD1 matching over 9 bases. Losses at the gene ends were 8 bases for V and 6 bases for J; bases not matched to a gene: 5. Germline V gene sequence: CDR1 MNHNY, CDR2 SVGAGI (reference sequence). CDR3 length: 13 amino acids.

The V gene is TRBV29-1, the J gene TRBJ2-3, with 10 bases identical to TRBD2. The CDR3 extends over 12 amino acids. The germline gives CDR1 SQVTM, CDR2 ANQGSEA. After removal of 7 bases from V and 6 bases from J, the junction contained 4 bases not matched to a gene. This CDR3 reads CSASGRADTQYF. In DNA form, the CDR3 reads TGCAGCGCCAGCGGGAGGGCTGATACGCAGTATTTT.

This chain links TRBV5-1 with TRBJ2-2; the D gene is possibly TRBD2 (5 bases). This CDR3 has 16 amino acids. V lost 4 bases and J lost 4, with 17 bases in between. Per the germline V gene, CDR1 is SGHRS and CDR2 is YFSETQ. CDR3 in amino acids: CASSRSSLVGTGELFF. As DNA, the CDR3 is TGCGCCAGCAGCCGGTCTAGCCTAGTAGGCACCGGGGAGCTGTTTTTT.

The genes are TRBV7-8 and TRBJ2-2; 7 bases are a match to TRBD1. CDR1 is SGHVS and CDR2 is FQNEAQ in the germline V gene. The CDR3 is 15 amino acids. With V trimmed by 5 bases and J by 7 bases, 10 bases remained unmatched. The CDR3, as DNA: TGTGCCAGCAGCACTCAGACAGGGATCGGCGGGGAGCTGTTTTTT. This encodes CASSTQTGIGGELFF.

CDR3 amino acids: CASSLTGISYEQYF. CDR3 bases: TGCGCCAGCAGCTTGACAGGAATCTCCTACGAGCAGTACTTC. The rearrangement joins TRBV5-1 to TRBJ2-7, with D perhaps TRBD1 (5 bases). Trimming shortened V by 1 base and J by 0 bases, and 8 bases separated the two germline ends. Germline loops: CDR1 SGHRS, CDR2 YFSETQ. The CDR3 totals 14 residues.

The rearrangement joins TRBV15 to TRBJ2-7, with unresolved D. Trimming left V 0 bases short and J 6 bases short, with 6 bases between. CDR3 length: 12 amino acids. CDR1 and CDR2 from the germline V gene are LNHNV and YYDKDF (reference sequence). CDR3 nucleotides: TGTGCCACCAGCAGAGATCCGGGCGAGCAGTACTTC. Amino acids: CATSRDPGEQYF. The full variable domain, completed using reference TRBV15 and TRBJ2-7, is DAMVIQNPRYQVTQFGKPVTLSCSQTLNHNVMYWYQQKSSQAPKLLFHYYDKDFNNEADTPDNFQSRRPNTSFCFLDIRSPGLGDTAMYLCATSRDPGEQYFGPGTRLTVT.

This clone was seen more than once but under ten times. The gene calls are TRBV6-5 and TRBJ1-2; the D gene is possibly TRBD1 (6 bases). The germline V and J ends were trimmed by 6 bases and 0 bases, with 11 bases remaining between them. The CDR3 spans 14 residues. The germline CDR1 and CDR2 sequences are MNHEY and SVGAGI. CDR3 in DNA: TGTGCCAGCAGACGCAGGGGAGCTAACTATGGCTACACCTTC. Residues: CASRRRGANYGYTF.

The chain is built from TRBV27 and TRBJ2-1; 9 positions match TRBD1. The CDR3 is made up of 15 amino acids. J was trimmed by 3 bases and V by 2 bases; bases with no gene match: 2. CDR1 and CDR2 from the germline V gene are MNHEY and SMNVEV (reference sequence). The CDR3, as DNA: TGTGCCAGCAGTTTAAGACAGGGGGTCTACAATGAGCAGTTCTTC. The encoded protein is CASSLRQGVYNEQFF.

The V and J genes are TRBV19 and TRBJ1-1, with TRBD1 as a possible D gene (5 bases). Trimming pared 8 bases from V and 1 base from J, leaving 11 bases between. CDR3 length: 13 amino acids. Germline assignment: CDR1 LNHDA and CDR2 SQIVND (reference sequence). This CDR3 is CASLRTPNTEAFF. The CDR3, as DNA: TGTGCCAGTTTAAGGACACCGAACACTGAAGCTTTCTTT.

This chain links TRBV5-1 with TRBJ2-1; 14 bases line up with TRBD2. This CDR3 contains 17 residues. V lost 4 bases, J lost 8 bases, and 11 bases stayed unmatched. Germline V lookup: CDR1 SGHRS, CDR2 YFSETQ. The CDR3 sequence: CASSRLAGGLLIDEQFF. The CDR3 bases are TGCGCCAGCAGCCGACTAGCGGGAGGGTTATTGATCGATGAGCAGTTCTTC.

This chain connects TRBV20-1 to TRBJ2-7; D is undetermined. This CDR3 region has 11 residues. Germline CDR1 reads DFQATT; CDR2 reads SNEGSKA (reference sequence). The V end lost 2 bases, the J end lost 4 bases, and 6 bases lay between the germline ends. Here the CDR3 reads CSARNNYEQYF. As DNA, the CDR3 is TGCAGTGCTAGAAACAATTACGAGCAGTACTTC.